Listed here is a single TCR beta chain. Clones were read by immunoSEQ multiplex PCR, and TCRdb kept only the in-frame ones, dropping some. The top ten clones hold approximately 2.5% of a sample with some 220,000 clones, 80% to 85% of them seen once. This CDR3 has 15 amino acids. The germline V gene has CDR1 SGHRS and CDR2 YFSETQ. V gave up 5 bases and J gave up 2 bases; unmatched junction bases: 6. The record originates from a study of blood T cell repertoires in COVID-19. For the study at large: From the United States, Italy and Spain came samples of acute and convalescent COVID-19. In each case, the material was cDNA or gDNA derived from T cells, B-cell-depleted T cells, or PBMCs.

The chain has TRBV5-1 and TRBJ1-1, with TRBD1 identical over 10 bases. The receptor comes from a woman in her fifties or sixties with acute or convalescent COVID-19. The sequenced sample was peripheral blood. CDR3 in amino acids: CASRATGGSNTEAFF. In nucleotides, the CDR3 is TGCGCCAGCAGAGCGACAGGGGGCTCAAACACTGAAGCTTTCTTT. The full variable domain, its missing parts supplied by reference TRBV5-1 and TRBJ1-1, is KAGVTQTPRYLIKTRGQQVTLSCSPISGHRSVSWYQQTPGQGLQFLFEYFSETQRNKGNFPGRFSGRQFSNSRSEMNVSTLELGDSALYLCASRATGGSNTEAFFGQGTRLTVV.